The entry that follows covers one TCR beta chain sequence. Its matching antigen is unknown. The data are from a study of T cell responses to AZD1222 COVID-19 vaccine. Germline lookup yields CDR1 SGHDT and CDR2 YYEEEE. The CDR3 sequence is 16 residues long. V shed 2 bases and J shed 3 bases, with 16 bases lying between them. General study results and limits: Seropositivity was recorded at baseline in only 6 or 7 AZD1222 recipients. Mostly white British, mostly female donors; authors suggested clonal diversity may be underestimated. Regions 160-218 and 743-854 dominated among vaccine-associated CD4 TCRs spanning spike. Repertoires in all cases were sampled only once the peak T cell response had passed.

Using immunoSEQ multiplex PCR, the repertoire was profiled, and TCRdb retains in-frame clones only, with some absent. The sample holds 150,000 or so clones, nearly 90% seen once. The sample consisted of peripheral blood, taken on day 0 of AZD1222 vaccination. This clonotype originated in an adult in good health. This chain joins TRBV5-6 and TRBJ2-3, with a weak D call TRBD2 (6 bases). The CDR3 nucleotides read TGTGCCAGCAGCTTTTTGGCGGGGACCCGGACAGATACGCAGTATTTT. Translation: CASSFLAGTRTDTQYF.